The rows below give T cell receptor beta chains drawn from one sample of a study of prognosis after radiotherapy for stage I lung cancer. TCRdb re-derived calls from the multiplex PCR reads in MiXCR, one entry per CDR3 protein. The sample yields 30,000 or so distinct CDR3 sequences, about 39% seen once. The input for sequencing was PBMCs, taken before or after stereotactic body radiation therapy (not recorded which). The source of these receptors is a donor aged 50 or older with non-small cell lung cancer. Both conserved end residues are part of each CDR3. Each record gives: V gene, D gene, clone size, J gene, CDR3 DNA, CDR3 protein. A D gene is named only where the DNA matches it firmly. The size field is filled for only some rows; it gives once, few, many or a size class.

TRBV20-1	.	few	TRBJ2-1	TGCAGTGCTAGAGACCCGGGGCCGAGAAATGAGCAGTTCTTC	CSARDPGPRNEQFF
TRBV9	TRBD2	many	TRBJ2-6	TGTGCCAGCAGCGGCGGGGGAAGGTCTGGGGCCAACGTCCTGACTTTC	CASSGGGRSGANVLTF
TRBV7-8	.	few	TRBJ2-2	TGTGCCAGCAAACCTAGGAACACCGGGGAGCTGTTTTTT	CASKPRNTGELFF
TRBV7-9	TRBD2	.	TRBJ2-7	TGTGCCAGCAGCTCGGGACTAGCGGGATCCTCCTACGAGCAGTACTTC	CASSSGLAGSSYEQYF
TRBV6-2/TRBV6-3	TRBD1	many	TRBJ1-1	TGTGCCAGCAGCTTAGACAGGGGTTCGAACAAAGCTTTCTTT	CASSLDRGSNKAFF
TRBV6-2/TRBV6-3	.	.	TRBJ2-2	TGTGCCAGCAGTAAAAATCAGGGAATTCCCGGGGAGCTGTTTTTT	CASSKNQGIPGELFF
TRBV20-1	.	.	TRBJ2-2	TGCAGTGCTAGAGATATTGGGGAGCTGTTTTTT	CSARDIGELFF
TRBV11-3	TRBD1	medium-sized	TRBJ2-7	TGTGCCAGCAGCTCCCCCCCAAGGGACAGCGACTACGAGCAGTACTTC	CASSSPPRDSDYEQYF
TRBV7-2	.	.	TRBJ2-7	TGTGCCAGCAGCTTAGAGTCCTGGACAGAGGCCCACGAGCAGTACTTC	CASSLESWTEAHEQYF
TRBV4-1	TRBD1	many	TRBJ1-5	TGCGCCAGCAGCCACCGAATCTCCGGGACAGAGCCGCCGTACAATCAGCCCCAGCATTTT	CASSHRISGTEPPYNQPQHF
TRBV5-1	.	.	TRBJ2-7	TGCGCCAGCAGCTTCAATCCTTTCTACCCCGAGCAGTACTTC	CASSFNPFYPEQYF
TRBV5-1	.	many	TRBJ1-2	TGCGCCAGCAGCTTGGAGGGGGGCCCTCCTAACTATGGCTACACCTTC	CASSLEGGPPNYGYTF
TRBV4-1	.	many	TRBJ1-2	TGCGCCAGCAGCCCAAAGGATGGCTACACCTTC	CASSPKDGYTF
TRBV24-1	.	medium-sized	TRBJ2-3	TGTGCCACCAGGGGTGGGGCAGGGTCAGATACGCAGTATTTT	CATRGGAGSDTQYF
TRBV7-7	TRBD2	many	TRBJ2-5	TGTGCTAGCAGCCCTGTCGGCGGGGGGGCGGAGACCCAGTACTTC	CASSPVGGGAETQYF
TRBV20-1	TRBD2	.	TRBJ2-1	TGCAGTGCTAGACTATATACCGGGACTAGCGGGAGAGGAAATGAGCAGTTCTTC	CSARLYTGTSGRGNEQFF
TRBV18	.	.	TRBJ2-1	TGTGCCAGCTCACGGTCCGGGTCCACCCTCAATGAGCAGTTCTTC	CASSRSGSTLNEQFF
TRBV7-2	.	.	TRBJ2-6	TGTGCCAGCAGCTTGAAAACTGGGGCCAACGTCCTGACTTTC	CASSLKTGANVLTF
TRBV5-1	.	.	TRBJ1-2	TGCGCCAGCAGCTTGGCGGGGTATGGCTACACCTTC	CASSLAGYGYTF
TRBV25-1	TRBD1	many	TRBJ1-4	TGTGCCAGCAGTGAAGACCGACCGGGACAGGGTGGGGAAAAACTGTTTTTT	CASSEDRPGQGGEKLFF
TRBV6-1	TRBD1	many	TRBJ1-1	TGTGCCAGCAGTGTACAGGGGAGCACTGAAGCTTTCTTT	CASSVQGSTEAFF
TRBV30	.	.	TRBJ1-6	TGTGCCTGGCAGACAGGATTGAATTCACCCCTCCACTTT	CAWQTGLNSPLHF
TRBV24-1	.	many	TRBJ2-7	TGTGCCACCAGTGATCGTCAGGGGTACTTC	CATSDRQGYF
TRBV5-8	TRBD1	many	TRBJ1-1	TGTGCCAGCAGCTCTGCCGGGACAGCGAACACTGAAGCTTTCTTT	CASSSAGTANTEAFF
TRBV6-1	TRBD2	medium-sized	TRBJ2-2	TGTGCCAGCCGTTTGGGGGGGGCGAACACCGGGGAGCTGTTTTTT	CASRLGGANTGELFF